These 19 T cell receptor beta chains share one sample of origin, sequenced in a study of OX40 agonist ivuxolimab in advanced cancers. Clones were sequenced by immunoSEQ multiplex PCR, and TCRdb holds only the in-frame ones, with some missing. The table shows about 48,000 clones, with roughly three quarters occurring only once. This specimen was CD4+ or CD8+ T cells sorted from blood, taken in a trial of the OX40 agonist ivuxolimab. The receptors here all came from an adult with an advanced solid tumor such as melanoma, head and neck, liver or kidney cancer.

This clone turned up a few times. The chain recombines TRBV5-1 with TRBJ2-3, with 9 bases fitting TRBD1. This CDR3 region has 15 residues. Germline values: CDR1 SGHRS, CDR2 YFSETQ. The V segment lost 0 bases and the J segment 3 bases; nucleotides outside the gene matches: 2. CDR3 in amino acids: CASSLDGQGTDTQYF. In nucleotides, the CDR3 is TGCGCCAGCAGCTTGGATGGACAGGGGACAGATACGCAGTATTTT.

This chain connects TRBV10-3 to TRBJ1-4; perhaps TRBD1 as D (5 bases). There are 14 residues in the CDR3. The germline V and J ends were trimmed by 10 bases and 0 bases, with 12 bases remaining between them. Looked up from germline, CDR1 is ENHRY and CDR2 is SYGVKD. CDR3 sequence: CATAPGPTNEKLFF. For the CDR3, the DNA is TGTGCCACCGCCCCGGGGCCAACTAATGAAAAACTGTTTTTT.

Worth noting for this clone: Additional DNA sequences in this sample encode the identical CDR3. The gene calls are TRBV12-5 and TRBJ2-1; the D gene could be TRBD1 or TRBD2 (5 bases each). The germline V gene has CDR1 LGHNT and CDR2 FRNRAP. CDR3 size: 21 residues. Deletions cut 0 bases from V and 1 base from J, with 25 bases between. The chain's CDR3 is CASGLVLSRDGQFFSYNEQFF. CDR3 DNA sequence: TGTGCTAGTGGTTTGGTTCTAAGCCGGGACGGACAATTCTTTTCCTACAATGAGCAGTTCTTC. Full variable domain (rest looked up from reference TRBV12-5 and TRBJ2-1): DARVTQTPRHKVTEMGQEVTMRCQPILGHNTVFWYRQTMMQGLELLAYFRNRAPLDDSGMPKDRFSAEMPDATLATLKIQPSEPRDSAVYFCASGLVLSRDGQFFSYNEQFFGPGTRLTVL.

With regard to this clone: Within the sample, other DNA sequences also encode this same CDR3. The chain employs TRBV7-6 and TRBJ2-5; 9 positions agree with TRBD1. V lost 0 bases, J lost 5 bases, and 7 bases stayed unmatched. Germline CDR1 and CDR2: SGHVS and FNYEAQ. The CDR3 contains 16 residues. The CDR3 spells CASSLAGQGAGETQYF. CDR3 DNA: TGTGCCAGCAGCTTAGCGGGACAGGGTGCCGGGGAGACCCAGTACTTC.

This clone turned up a few times. The chain employs TRBV7-2 and TRBJ1-2; unclear D gene. Trimming cost V 3 bases and J 0 bases, with 11 bases left between them. The germline V gene has CDR1 SGHTA and CDR2 FQGNSA. The CDR3 loop spans 15 amino acids. This CDR3 is CASSLDPEPNYGYTF. The CDR3 bases are TGTGCCAGCAGCTTGGACCCGGAGCCTAACTATGGCTACACCTTC.

This chain connects TRBV7-7 to TRBJ2-2, with D possibly being TRBD1 (6 bases). V was trimmed by 5 bases and J by 0 bases, leaving 13 bases between them. Germline values: CDR1 SSHAT, CDR2 FNYEAQ (reference sequence). The CDR3 consists of 16 residues. The CDR3 reads CASSRSRGSNTGELFF. As DNA, the CDR3 is TGTGCCAGCAGCAGGAGTAGGGGGTCGAACACCGGGGAGCTGTTTTTT.

The rearrangement uses TRBV19 and TRBJ1-2; possibly TRBD1 for D (6 bases). Germline V gene sequence: CDR1 LNHDA, CDR2 SQIVND (reference sequence). V lost 7 bases, J lost 9 bases, and 21 bases lay in between. There are 14 residues in the CDR3. The CDR3 DNA reads as TGTGCCAGTACCCCACAACAGGGTCTGTGGAGCTACACCTTC. Protein: CASTPQQGLWSYTF.

This clone was detected only a few times. The chain carries TRBV27 and TRBJ1-2; 9 bases align to TRBD1. In germline, CDR1 is MNHEY, CDR2 SMNVEV (reference sequence). The CDR3 has 15 amino acids. V shed 5 bases and J 3 bases; nucleotides not matched to a gene: 7. In DNA form, the CDR3 reads TGTGCCAGCAGTCCCCGGACAGGGGTTGACTATGGCTACACCTTC. This gives the protein CASSPRTGVDYGYTF.

V usage is TRBV5-6 and J usage is TRBJ2-7, with 13 nucleotides matching TRBD2. J lost 6 bases, V lost 0 bases, and 0 bases had no gene match. This CDR3 is built from 14 residues. The germline V gene encodes CDR1 SGHDT and CDR2 YYEEEE. The CDR3 DNA reads as TGTGCCAGCAGCTTGGGGACTAGCGGGAGCGAGCAGTACTTC. As protein: CASSLGTSGSEQYF.

This clone was observed once. This chain links TRBV7-9 with TRBJ1-4; D unclear. The CDR3 covers 15 residues. Per the germline V gene, CDR1 is SEHNR and CDR2 is FQNEAQ (reference sequence). V gave up 5 bases and J gave up 0 bases, with 10 bases separating them. CDR3 protein: CASSIRAATNEKLFF. The DNA of the CDR3 is TGTGCCAGCAGCATTAGGGCTGCAACTAATGAAAAACTGTTTTTT.

This clone was counted once. CDR3 loop: CASSDGNGVNTEAFF. The DNA for the CDR3 is TGTGCCAGCAGTGACGGGAACGGAGTAAACACTGAAGCTTTCTTT. The rearrangement joins TRBV2 to TRBJ1-1; D gene ambiguous. The CDR3 extends over 15 amino acids. V gave up 3 bases and J gave up 2 bases, with 13 bases separating them. CDR1 and CDR2 (germline): SNHLY, FYNNEI.

In the case of this clone: At the DNA level, this CDR3 is encoded by other sequences in the same sample as well. The V gene is TRBV30, the J gene TRBJ1-5; weak D call: TRBD1 (5 bases). V was shortened by 0 bases and J by 4 bases, with 7 bases between the two germline ends. CDR3 length: 13 amino acids. Looked up from germline, CDR1 is GTSNPN and CDR2 is SVGIG (reference sequence). The CDR3 is CAWSVEGNQPQHF. CDR3 nucleotides: TGTGCCTGGAGTGTCGAGGGGAATCAGCCCCAGCATTTT.

The gene calls are TRBV4-3 and TRBJ2-7; D is possibly TRBD1 (5 bases). CDR3 length: 13 amino acids. CDR1 is LGHNA and CDR2 is YSLEER in the germline V gene. V dropped 4 bases and J dropped 3 bases, with 10 bases sitting between them. The CDR3 coding sequence is TGCGCCAGCAGCCCAGGAAGGGGCTACGAGCAGTACTTC. Amino acid sequence: CASSPGRGYEQYF.

The rearrangement links TRBV7-2 to TRBJ1-5; 7 positions agree with TRBD1. With 2 bases clipped from V and 4 bases from J, the junction kept 8 bases outside the gene matches. Germline-derived CDR1 and CDR2 are SGHTA and FQGNSA. The CDR3 has 16 residues. As DNA, the CDR3 is TGTGCCAGCAGCTTAAATCGGGCACAGGGGAATCAGCCCCAGCATTTT. It codes for CASSLNRAQGNQPQHF.

V usage is TRBV15 and J usage is TRBJ1-4; 8 bases line up with TRBD1. This CDR3 region has 17 residues. Germline V gives CDR1 LNHNV, CDR2 YYDKDF (reference sequence). Unmatched junction bases numbered 8, after V lost 0 bases and J lost 5 bases. The chain's CDR3 is CATSRDQAGTGNEKLFF. The CDR3 nucleotides are TGTGCCACCAGCAGAGATCAAGCCGGGACAGGAAATGAAAAACTGTTTTTT.

In regard to this clone: One end of the junction fails to match germline, which may point to a read error. The DNA for the CDR3 is TGCGCCAGCAGCTTGGGTTTTGCAGCCTCCTGCAATGAGCAGTTCTTC. Amino acids: CASSLGFAASCNEQFF. The chain is built from TRBV5-1 and TRBJ2-1; no definite D call. Germline V lookup: CDR1 SGHRS, CDR2 YFSETQ. This CDR3 is built from 16 residues.

The chain joins TRBV5-4 to TRBJ1-1, with D possibly being TRBD1 (5 bases). The CDR3 spans 15 residues. Germline assignment: CDR1 SGHNT and CDR2 YYREEE (reference sequence). V was clipped by 4 bases and J by 1 base, with 14 bases between them. CDR3 sequence reads: CASSPDRNENTEAFF. In DNA form, the CDR3 reads TGTGCCAGCAGCCCCGACAGAAACGAGAACACTGAAGCTTTCTTT.

V is TRBV19 and J is TRBJ2-1, with D maybe TRBD1 (5 bases). Trimming left V 3 bases short and J 3 bases short, with 9 bases between. The CDR3 covers 14 residues. Per germline, CDR1 LNHDA and CDR2 SQIVND (reference sequence). DNA for the CDR3: TGTGCCAGTAGTATTGGACAATTCTACAATGAGCAGTTCTTC. This encodes CASSIGQFYNEQFF.

This clone showed up just once. The V call is TRBV6-5, the J call TRBJ2-4, with 8 positions matching TRBD2. Germline CDR1 MNHEY, CDR2 SVGAGI. This CDR3 has 15 amino acids. V shed 2 bases, J shed 0 bases, and the junction held 0 bases outside the gene matches. The DNA for the CDR3 is TGTGCCAGCAGTTACGGGACTAGAGCCAAAAACATTCAGTACTTC. Its protein is CASSYGTRAKNIQYF.